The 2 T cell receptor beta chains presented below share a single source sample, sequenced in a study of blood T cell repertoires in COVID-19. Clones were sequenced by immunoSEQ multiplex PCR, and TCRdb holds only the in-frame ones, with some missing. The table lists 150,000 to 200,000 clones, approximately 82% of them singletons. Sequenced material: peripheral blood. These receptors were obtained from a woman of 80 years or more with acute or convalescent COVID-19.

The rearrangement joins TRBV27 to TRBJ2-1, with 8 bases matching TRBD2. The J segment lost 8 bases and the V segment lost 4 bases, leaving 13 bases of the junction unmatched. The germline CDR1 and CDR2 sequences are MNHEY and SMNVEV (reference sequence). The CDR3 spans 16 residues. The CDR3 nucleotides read TGTGCCAGCAGTTCAGCCCCGGGACTAGAGGGTTATGAGCAGTTCTTC. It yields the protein CASSSAPGLEGYEQFF.

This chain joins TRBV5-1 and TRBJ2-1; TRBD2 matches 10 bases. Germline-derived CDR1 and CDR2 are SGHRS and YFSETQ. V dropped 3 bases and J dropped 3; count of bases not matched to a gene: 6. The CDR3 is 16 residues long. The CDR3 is CASSSSIAGGYNEQFF. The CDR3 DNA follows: TGCGCCAGCAGCTCCTCAATAGCGGGAGGCTACAATGAGCAGTTCTTC.